This TCR beta chain appears in the sequencing data of a study of T cells after yellow fever vaccination. Findings and caveats of the study: Most clones from primary vaccination resurfaced after the booster (96% CD4, about 91% CD8). Relatively few clonotypes were ones that appeared in both CD4 and CD8 compartments.

With regard to this clonotype: The target antigen is unknown.

TCRdb analysed the 5' RACE reads with MiXCR anew, one entry per CDR3 protein. The table records under 400,000 distinct CDR3 sequences, around 12% of them present only once. The CDR3 totals 15 residues. V lost 7 bases and J lost 1, with 15 bases in between. The sequence derives from a man younger than 30 who received the YFV17D yellow fever vaccine. The chain links TRBV12-3 or TRBV12-4 to TRBJ2-3, with D possibly matching TRBD2 (5 bases). The specimen was CD4+ T cells sorted from PBMCs, collected 15 days after the yellow fever booster vaccination. The CDR3 loop is CASTSGLARTDTQYF. CDR3 coding DNA: TGTGCCAGCACCTCCGGACTGGCACGCACAGATACGCAGTATTTT.